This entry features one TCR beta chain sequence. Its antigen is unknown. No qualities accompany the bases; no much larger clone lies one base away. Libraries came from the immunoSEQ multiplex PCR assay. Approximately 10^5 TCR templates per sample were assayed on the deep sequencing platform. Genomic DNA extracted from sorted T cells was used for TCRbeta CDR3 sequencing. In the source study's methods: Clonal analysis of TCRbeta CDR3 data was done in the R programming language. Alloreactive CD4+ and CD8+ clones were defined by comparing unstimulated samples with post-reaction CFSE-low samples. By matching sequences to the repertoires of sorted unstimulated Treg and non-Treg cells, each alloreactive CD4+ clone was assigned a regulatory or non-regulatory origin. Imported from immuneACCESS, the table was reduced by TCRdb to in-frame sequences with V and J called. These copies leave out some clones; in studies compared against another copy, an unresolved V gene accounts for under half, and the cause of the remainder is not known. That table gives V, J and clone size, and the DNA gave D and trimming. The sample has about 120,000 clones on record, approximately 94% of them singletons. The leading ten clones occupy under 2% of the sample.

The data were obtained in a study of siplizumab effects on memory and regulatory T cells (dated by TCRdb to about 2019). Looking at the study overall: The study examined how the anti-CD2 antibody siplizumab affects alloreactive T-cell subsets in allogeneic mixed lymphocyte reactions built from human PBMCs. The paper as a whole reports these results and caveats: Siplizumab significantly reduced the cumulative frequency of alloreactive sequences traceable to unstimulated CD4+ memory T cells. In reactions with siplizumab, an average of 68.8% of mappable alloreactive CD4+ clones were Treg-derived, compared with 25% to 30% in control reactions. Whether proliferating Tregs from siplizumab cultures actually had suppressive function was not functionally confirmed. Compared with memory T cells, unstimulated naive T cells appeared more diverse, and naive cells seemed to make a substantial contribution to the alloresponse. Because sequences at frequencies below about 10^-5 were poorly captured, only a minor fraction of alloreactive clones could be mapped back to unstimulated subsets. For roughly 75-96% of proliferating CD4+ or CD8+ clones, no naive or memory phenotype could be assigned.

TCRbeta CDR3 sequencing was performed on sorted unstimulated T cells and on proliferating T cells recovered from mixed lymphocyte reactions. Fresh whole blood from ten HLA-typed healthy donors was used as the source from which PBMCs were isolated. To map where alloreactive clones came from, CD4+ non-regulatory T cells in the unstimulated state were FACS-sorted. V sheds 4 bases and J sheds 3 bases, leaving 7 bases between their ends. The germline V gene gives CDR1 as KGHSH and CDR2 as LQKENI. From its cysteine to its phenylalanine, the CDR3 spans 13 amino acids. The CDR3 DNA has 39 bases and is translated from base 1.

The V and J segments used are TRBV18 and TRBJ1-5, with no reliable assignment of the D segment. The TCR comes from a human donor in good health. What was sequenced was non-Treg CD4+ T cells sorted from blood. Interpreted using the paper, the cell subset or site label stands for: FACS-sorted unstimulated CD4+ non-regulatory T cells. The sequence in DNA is TGTGCCAGCTCACTAAGGGACAATCAGCCCCAGCATTTT. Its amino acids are CASSLRDNQPQHF.